These 6 T cell receptor beta chains share one sample of origin, sequenced in a study of blood T cell repertoires in COVID-19. The data were produced by immunoSEQ multiplex PCR, yet TCRdb's version contains in-frame clones alone and is incomplete. The sample contains around 60,000 clones, 88% of which appear only once. Input material: peripheral blood. All receptors derive from a man aged 50 to 59 with active COVID-19.

The CDR3 DNA follows: TGCGCCAGCGGTACAGGGGAAATCTACGAGCAGTACTTC. Translated, it gives CASGTGEIYEQYF. The chain is built from TRBV5-1 and TRBJ2-7; 7 positions agree with TRBD1. The CDR3 has 13 residues. Unmatched junction bases numbered 7, after V lost 7 bases and J lost 3 bases. Germline values: CDR1 SGHRS, CDR2 YFSETQ. Full variable domain (remainder filled in from reference TRBV5-1 and TRBJ2-7): KAGVTQTPRYLIKTRGQQVTLSCSPISGHRSVSWYQQTPGQGLQFLFEYFSETQRNKGNFPGRFSGRQFSNSRSEMNVSTLELGDSALYLCASGTGEIYEQYFGPGTRLTVT.

CDR3 nucleotide sequence: TGTGCCAGCAGTTTGGGCGGGTCGAGGAAACTGTTTTTT. It specifies CASSLGGSRKLFF. The gene calls are TRBV6-5 and TRBJ1-4; the D is unclear. Germline assignment: CDR1 MNHEY and CDR2 SVGAGI. This CDR3 has 13 amino acids. Between the trimmed V and J ends, which lost 4 bases and 11 bases, there was a span of 14 bases.

The V call is TRBV5-4, the J call TRBJ1-4, with 10 bases matching TRBD1. CDR3 length equals 15 residues. Per germline, CDR1 SGHNT and CDR2 YYREEE (reference sequence). Trimming cost V 4 bases and J 7 bases; bases outside gene matches: 7. CDR3: CASSSRDRGSEKLFF. The CDR3 bases are TGTGCCAGCAGCAGCCGGGACAGGGGCTCTGAAAAACTGTTTTTT.

The CDR3 DNA reads TGTGCCAGCAGTTCCACAGGGACCGGCTACACCTTC. Its protein is CASSSTGTGYTF. This rearrangement joins TRBV12-3 or TRBV12-4 to TRBJ1-2; perhaps TRBD1 as D (6 bases). This CDR3 comprises 12 residues. Deletions cut 4 bases from V and 8 bases from J, with 11 bases between.

The chain couples TRBV6-1 to TRBJ2-2; 9 bases line up with TRBD1. After removal of 0 bases from V and 6 bases from J, the junction contained 2 bases not matched to a gene. Germline assignment: CDR1 MNHNS and CDR2 SASEGT. This CDR3 comprises 15 residues. CDR3 DNA sequence: TGTGCCAGCAGTGAAGCGGGACAGGGCTCCGGGGAGCTGTTTTTT. Protein product: CASSEAGQGSGELFF.

This chain links TRBV11-2 with TRBJ2-7; 8 bases fit TRBD2. CDR3 length: 14 residues. The germline CDR1 and CDR2 sequences are SGHAT and FQNNGV. Losses at the gene ends were 7 bases for V and 8 bases for J; bases not matched to a gene: 13. The CDR3 spells CASTPPPGGWQQYF. The CDR3 DNA sequence: TGTGCCAGCACCCCCCCGCCGGGGGGGTGGCAGCAGTACTTC. The full variable domain, completed using reference TRBV11-2 and TRBJ2-7, is EAGVAQSPRYKIIEKRQSVAFWCNPISGHATLYWYQQILGQGPKLLIQFQNNGVVDDSQLPKDRFSAERLKGVDSTLKIQPAKLEDSAVYLCASTPPPGGWQQYFGPGTRLTVT.